This TCR beta chain comes out of a study of Ad26.COV2.S vaccination and SARS-CoV-2 variants. Study details: Ad26.COV2.S given intramuscularly, once or twice 56 days apart.

TCRdb keeps only in-frame clones here, not all; method: immunoSEQ multiplex PCR. The sample consists of 300,000 to 350,000 clones, around 88% of them appearing once. Treatment indicated: some 20 received Ad26.COV2.S at low or high dose, single or two shots; 5 received placebo; per-sample allocation not given. Day 63 after the first injection of vaccine or placebo was the sampling time. The sample consisted of peripheral blood, taken in a trial of Ad26.COV2.S vaccine versus placebo. The TCR sequence derives from a person aged 18-60 years who received the Ad26.COV2.S COVID-19 vaccine or a placebo.

The CDR3 reads CASKTTENTEAFF. CDR3 DNA sequence: TGTGCCAGCAAAACGACAGAGAACACTGAAGCTTTCTTT. V gene TRBV12-3 or TRBV12-4 combines with J gene TRBJ1-1; maybe TRBD1 (5 bases). Trimming stripped 7 bases from V and 1 base from J, with 10 bases between. CDR3 length: 13 amino acids.